This TCR beta chain was captured in a study of identifying expanded T cells in peripheral blood. The study, taken as a whole, reports: Technical replicates showed roughly 1.2 changed clones; about two weeks 15 to 20; four weeks 19.

Germline-derived CDR1 and CDR2 are LNHDA and SQIVND (reference sequence). This CDR3 contains 14 residues. Trimming at V came to 7 bases and at J to 3 bases, leaving 3 bases not matched to a gene. Some clones are missing from TCRdb's copy, which holds only in-frame ones; the method was immunoSEQ multiplex PCR. The sample gives tens of thousands of clones, 88% of which show up once; around 20% is in the top ten. Concerning this clone: What it recognizes is unknown.

This chain connects TRBV19 to TRBJ2-2; the match to TRBD1 covers 9 bases. The receptor's source is a person aged 18 to 70 in good health. Sequencing was carried out using blood. The CDR3 reads CASKQGAHTGELFF. The CDR3 coding sequence is TGTGCCAGTAAACAGGGGGCTCACACCGGGGAGCTGTTTTTT.